In this sample, the clone carrying this T cell receptor beta chain turned up a few times. Germline V gives CDR1 MNHEY, CDR2 SVGAGI. Trimming pared 0 bases from V and 0 bases from J, leaving 12 bases between. This CDR3 has 16 residues. The sample belongs to a study of blood T cell repertoires in COVID-19. Produced via immunoSEQ multiplex PCR; TCRdb's table is partial and in-frame only. The repertoire holds about 180,000 clones, less than 85% seen once, with approximately 7.1% in the top ten. This chain connects TRBV6-5 to TRBJ2-7; D is undetermined. Sequencing input: peripheral blood. The origin of this receptor is a human donor in a cohort sampled during active COVID-19. In nucleotides, the CDR3 is TGTGCCAGCAGTTACTCAAGTGGAAGGAGCTCCTACGAGCAGTACTTC. This sequence encodes CASSYSSGRSSYEQYF.